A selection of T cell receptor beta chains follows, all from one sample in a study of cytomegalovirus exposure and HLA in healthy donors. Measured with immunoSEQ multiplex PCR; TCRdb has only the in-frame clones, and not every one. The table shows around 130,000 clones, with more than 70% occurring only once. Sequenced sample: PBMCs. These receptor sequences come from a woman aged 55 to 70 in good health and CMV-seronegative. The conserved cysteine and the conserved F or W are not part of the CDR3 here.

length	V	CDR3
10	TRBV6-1	ASGHYNSPLH
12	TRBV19	ASSKKTLDYGYT
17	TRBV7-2	ASSLDGLAGMTLYNEQF
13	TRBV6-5	ASSSTGGGGNEQF
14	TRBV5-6	ASSLGSRENPYEQY
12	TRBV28	ATDGASGSNEQF
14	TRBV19	ASSGRTGEKYNEQF
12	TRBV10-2	ASIQGAFSNEQY
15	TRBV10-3	AISGEGGTESTDTQY
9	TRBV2	ASSSGYSIY
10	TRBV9	ASSRGPYGYT
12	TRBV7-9	ASIPSTSGYEQY
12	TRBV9	ASSPPGREETQY
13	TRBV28	ASSITEGANEKLF
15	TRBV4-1	ASSRSSGSTVYNEQF
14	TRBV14	ASSQEPGLGWDEQF
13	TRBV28	ASTPGQYEGGEQY
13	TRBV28	ASSLTGRDNYGYT
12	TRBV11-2	ASSLERLGETQY
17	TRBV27	ASSLGPPGSGSSADTQY
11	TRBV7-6	ASSPQRAGEQY
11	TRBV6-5	ASSYTVQETQY
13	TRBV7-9	ASSLLTRTGVGYT
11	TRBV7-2	ASSRTPNTEAF